These 24 T cell receptor beta chains were sequenced from one sample in a study of CD8 T cells in ankylosing spondylitis. TCRdb called the 5' RACE reads again in MiXCR, with one record for every CDR3 protein. This table has hundreds of thousands of distinct CDR3 sequences, about a quarter appearing once. Input material: blood, either unsorted or a sorted T cell fraction (not recorded which). These TCRs come from a male donor with ankylosing spondylitis or in good health (not recorded which).

The sample holds many counts of this clonotype. This chain links TRBV20-1 with TRBJ2-3; D possibly corresponds to TRBD2 (6 bases). From germline, CDR1 is DFQATT and CDR2 SNEGSKA (reference sequence). Trimming removed 4 bases at V and 6 bases at J, with 17 bases between. The CDR3 is 14 amino acids. The CDR3 DNA is TGCAGTGCTACCCGACTAGACTCACACGATACGCAGTATTTT. Its translation is CSATRLDSHDTQYF.

In this sample, this clonotype turned up many times. The rearrangement joins TRBV5-1 to TRBJ2-5; D is perhaps TRBD1 (5 bases). The CDR3 extends over 13 amino acids. Germline CDR1 and CDR2: SGHRS and YFSETQ. The ends were cut back, 4 bases at V and 3 bases at J, with 10 bases in the middle. The CDR3, as DNA: TGCGCCAGCAGCCCTGGCAGGGAAGAGACCCAGTACTTC. This translates into CASSPGREETQYF.

This clonotype was counted ten times or more. The rearrangement links TRBV10-3 to TRBJ2-5, with 7 bases identical to TRBD1. Germline CDR1 and CDR2: ENHRY and SYGVKD. Trimming took 4 bases from V and 2 from J; bases not matched to a gene: 1. The CDR3 length is 13 residues. Here the CDR3 DNA reads TGTGCCATCAGTGGACAGGGACAAGAGACCCAGTACTTC. Its protein is CAISGQGQETQYF.

This chain links TRBV10-3 with TRBJ1-1; the D is unclear. The germline V gene encodes CDR1 ENHRY and CDR2 SYGVKD. The CDR3 length is 14 residues. Trimming left V 8 bases short and J 1 base short, with 14 bases between. For the CDR3, the DNA is TGTGCCATCCGTACAGCACAGTCGAACACTGAAGCTTTCTTT. This translates into CAIRTAQSNTEAFF.

The chain uses TRBV12-3 or TRBV12-4 and TRBJ2-5; D call uncertain. CDR3 size: 13 residues. V lost 5 bases to trimming and J lost 5 bases, with 12 bases between them. CDR3 sequence: CASSPTARETQYF. As DNA, the CDR3 is TGTGCCAGCAGTCCGACGGCACGCGAGACCCAGTACTTC.

This clonotype was picked up many times. This chain joins TRBV5-1 and TRBJ2-1, with D possibly being TRBD1 (6 bases). The germline V gene encodes CDR1 SGHRS and CDR2 YFSETQ. V was shortened by 3 bases and J by 0 bases, with 13 bases between the two germline ends. The CDR3 covers 16 residues. Written as DNA, the CDR3 is TGCGCCAGCAGCTCCGACAGGTCCCCCTCCTACAATGAGCAGTTCTTC. Protein: CASSSDRSPSYNEQFF.

This clonotype has at least ten counts. The V and J genes are TRBV29-1 and TRBJ2-1, with 7 positions matching TRBD2. The germline CDR1 and CDR2 sequences are SQVTM and ANQGSEA. With 8 bases clipped from V and 0 bases from J, the junction kept 13 bases outside the gene matches. This CDR3 has 16 residues. The CDR3 DNA is TGCAGCACCACACGGGGCGGGGGTTTCTCCTACAATGAGCAGTTCTTC. It specifies CSTTRGGGFSYNEQFF.

This clonotype was observed many times. The rearrangement uses TRBV15 and TRBJ1-3, with D unclear. The CDR3 consists of 14 residues. Between the trimmed V and J ends, which lost 5 bases and 0 bases, there was a span of 8 bases. Germline V gene lookup returns CDR1 LNHNV and CDR2 YYDKDF (reference sequence). CDR3 DNA sequence: TGTGCCACCAGCCTGGAGGTCTCTGGAAACACCATATATTTT. Amino acids: CATSLEVSGNTIYF. Full variable domain (outside the CDR3, taken from reference TRBV15 and TRBJ1-3): DAMVIQNPRYQVTQFGKPVTLSCSQTLNHNVMYWYQQKSSQAPKLLFHYYDKDFNNEADTPDNFQSRRPNTSFCFLDIRSPGLGDTAMYLCATSLEVSGNTIYFGEGSWLTVV.

This clonotype has just a few counts. The chain carries TRBV5-1 and TRBJ1-6; possibly TRBD1 for D (6 bases). V was shortened by 0 bases and J by 10 bases, with 14 bases between the two germline ends. Germline assignment: CDR1 SGHRS and CDR2 YFSETQ. This CDR3 comprises 15 residues. The CDR3 nucleotides read TGCGCCAGCAGCTTGGAGGGGGGGCTGGAGTCACCCCTCCACTTT. Translated: CASSLEGGLESPLHF.

This clonotype was counted between two and nine times. The chain couples TRBV9 to TRBJ1-2; D remains unclear. V dropped 2 bases and J dropped 4 bases, with 9 bases sitting between them. The CDR3 totals 13 residues. Germline V gives CDR1 SGDLS, CDR2 YYNGEE. The CDR3 DNA sequence: TGTGCCAGCAGCGTGGAGGGCGGCTATGGCTACACCTTC. It encodes CASSVEGGYGYTF.

The chain combines TRBV20-1 with TRBJ2-5, with TRBD1 as a possible D gene (6 bases). The CDR3 extends over 13 amino acids. V gave up 5 bases and J gave up 4 bases, with 14 bases separating them. Germline V gives CDR1 DFQATT, CDR2 SNEGSKA (reference sequence). Here the CDR3 reads CSAGGSSLETQYF. Here the CDR3 DNA reads TGCAGTGCTGGGGGCTCGTCGTTAGAGACCCAGTACTTC.

This clonotype was picked up many times. This chain connects TRBV29-1 to TRBJ1-1; a weak D match, TRBD1 (5 bases). This CDR3 has 12 amino acids. V was cut by 5 bases and J by 3 bases, with 10 bases left in between. Germline V lookup: CDR1 SQVTM, CDR2 ANQGSEA. For the CDR3, the DNA is TGCAGCGTTTGGGACGGAGACACTGAAGCTTTCTTT. Translated: CSVWDGDTEAFF.

This clonotype was picked up a small number of times. This sequence joins TRBV15 and TRBJ2-1; 10 bases map to TRBD1. This CDR3 is built from 16 residues. V gave up 3 bases and J gave up 5 bases; unmatched junction bases: 7. The germline gives CDR1 LNHNV, CDR2 YYDKDF (reference sequence). The CDR3 bases are TGTGCCACCAGCAGGGGACAGGGGTGGGAAAACAATGAGCAGTTCTTC. Protein sequence: CATSRGQGWENNEQFF. Based on the CDR3 plus reference TRBV15 and TRBJ2-1, the full variable domain is DAMVIQNPRYQVTQFGKPVTLSCSQTLNHNVMYWYQQKSSQAPKLLFHYYDKDFNNEADTPDNFQSRRPNTSFCFLDIRSPGLGDTAMYLCATSRGQGWENNEQFFGPGTRLTVL.

This clonotype was seen a few times. V usage is TRBV20-1 and J usage is TRBJ2-7, with 11 positions matching TRBD2. Trimming removed 0 bases from V and 4 bases from J; junction bases left unmatched: 11. The CDR3 runs to 17 residues. Germline values: CDR1 DFQATT, CDR2 SNEGSKA (reference sequence). The CDR3 protein is CSARDRRLAGGLYEQYF. The DNA for the CDR3 is TGCAGTGCTAGAGATCGGCGTCTAGCGGGAGGTTTGTACGAGCAGTACTTC.

A few counts support this clonotype. The rearrangement joins TRBV4-3 to TRBJ2-2; 7 bases align to TRBD1. This CDR3 comprises 15 residues. From germline, CDR1 is LGHNA and CDR2 YSLEER. Losses at the gene ends were 3 bases for V and 3 bases for J; bases not matched to a gene: 4. CDR3 region: CASSQNDRDTGELFF. CDR3 DNA: TGCGCCAGCAGCCAGAACGACAGGGACACCGGGGAGCTGTTTTTT.

This clonotype was seen many times. The rearrangement uses TRBV29-1 and TRBJ1-1; D unresolved. Trimming removed 7 bases from V and 4 bases from J, with 10 bases in between. Germline V CDR1 and CDR2: SQVTM, ANQGSEA. The CDR3 loop spans 11 amino acids. CDR3 amino acids: CSGTSGTEAFF. CDR3 sequence (DNA): TGCAGCGGCACAAGCGGCACTGAAGCTTTCTTT.

This clonotype has more than one count but fewer than ten. The DNA of the CDR3 is TGTGCCAGCAGCCGGGAGGTCAGGGGCTTGGGTGGCTACACCTTC. Residues: CASSREVRGLGGYTF. The chain joins TRBV5-6 to TRBJ1-2, with D tentatively TRBD1 (6 bases). Between the trimmed V and J ends, which lost 4 bases and 7 bases, there was a span of 20 bases. This CDR3 is built from 15 residues. Germline-derived CDR1 and CDR2 are SGHDT and YYEEEE.

V is TRBV6-1 and J is TRBJ1-2; D ambiguous. CDR1 is MNHNS, CDR2 SASEGT, per germline. The CDR3 is 15 residues long. Between the trimmed V and J ends, which lost 5 bases and 6 bases, there was a span of 19 bases. CDR3: CASSQWTPLGNGYTF. In nucleotides, the CDR3 is TGTGCCAGCAGTCAGTGGACCCCTTTAGGGAATGGCTACACCTTC.

This clonotype was observed many times. The V and J genes are TRBV5-1 and TRBJ2-7; possible D gene TRBD2, 6 bases. V was pared by 3 bases and J by 0 bases, with 16 bases between. Germline V gives CDR1 SGHRS, CDR2 YFSETQ. This CDR3 region has 16 residues. For the CDR3, the DNA is TGCGCCAGCAGCTGGGCCGCTAGCGTGAGCTCCTACGAGCAGTACTTC. It is translated as CASSWAASVSSYEQYF.

The V and J genes are TRBV7-2 and TRBJ2-1; 11 bases match TRBD2. The germline V gene has CDR1 SGHTA and CDR2 FQGNSA. The CDR3 loop spans 15 amino acids. V shed 3 bases and J 12 bases; nucleotides not matched to a gene: 10. CDR3 coding DNA: TGTGCCAGCAGCTTCACAAGGACTAGCGGGTCGGTGCAGTTCTTC. As protein: CASSFTRTSGSVQFF.

The genes are TRBV7-6 and TRBJ2-7, with TRBD1 identical over 9 bases. J was trimmed by 3 bases and V by 5 bases; bases with no gene match: 5. The CDR3 sequence is 14 residues long. CDR1 and CDR2 (germline): SGHVS, FNYEAQ. The CDR3 bases are TGTGCCAGCAGCGGAGAGGACAGGGGCTACGAGCAGTACTTC. Amino acids: CASSGEDRGYEQYF.

This clonotype was detected many times. The CDR3 DNA reads TGTGCCAGCAGCGTAGCTTGGGGACTAGCGGGATCGGGGCAGTTCTTC. Its protein is CASSVAWGLAGSGQFF. V and J are TRBV9 and TRBJ2-1; 13 bases match TRBD2. CDR1 and CDR2 from the germline V gene are SGDLS and YYNGEE. Trimming took 0 bases from V and 12 from J; bases not matched to a gene: 9. The CDR3 consists of 16 residues. The complete variable domain, with remaining parts taken from reference TRBV9 and TRBJ2-1, reads DSGVTQTPKHLITATGQRVTLRCSPRSGDLSVYWYQQSLDQGLQFLIQYYNGEERAKGNILERFSAQQFPDLHSELNLSSLELGDSALYFCASSVAWGLAGSGQFFGPGTRLTVL.

At least ten counts were recorded for this clonotype. This chain links TRBV5-1 with TRBJ2-4, with TRBD1 matching over 10 bases. The CDR3 has 14 amino acids. Looked up from germline, CDR1 is SGHRS and CDR2 is YFSETQ. J lost 6 bases, V lost 4 bases, and 4 bases had no gene match. CDR3 bases: TGCGCCAGCAGCCCCGGGACAGGGGCAAACATTCAGTACTTC. It encodes CASSPGTGANIQYF. Full variable domain (remainder filled in from reference TRBV5-1 and TRBJ2-4): KAGVTQTPRYLIKTRGQQVTLSCSPISGHRSVSWYQQTPGQGLQFLFEYFSETQRNKGNFPGRFSGRQFSNSRSEMNVSTLELGDSALYLCASSPGTGANIQYFGAGTRLSVL.

This clonotype occurred many times. The gene calls are TRBV12-3 or TRBV12-4 and TRBJ2-1, with D uncertain. Trimming removed 3 bases from V and 6 bases from J, with 3 bases in between. This CDR3 spans 11 amino acids. CDR3 in DNA: TGTGCCAGCAGTTTTCGCAATGAGCAGTTCTTC. It codes for CASSFRNEQFF.